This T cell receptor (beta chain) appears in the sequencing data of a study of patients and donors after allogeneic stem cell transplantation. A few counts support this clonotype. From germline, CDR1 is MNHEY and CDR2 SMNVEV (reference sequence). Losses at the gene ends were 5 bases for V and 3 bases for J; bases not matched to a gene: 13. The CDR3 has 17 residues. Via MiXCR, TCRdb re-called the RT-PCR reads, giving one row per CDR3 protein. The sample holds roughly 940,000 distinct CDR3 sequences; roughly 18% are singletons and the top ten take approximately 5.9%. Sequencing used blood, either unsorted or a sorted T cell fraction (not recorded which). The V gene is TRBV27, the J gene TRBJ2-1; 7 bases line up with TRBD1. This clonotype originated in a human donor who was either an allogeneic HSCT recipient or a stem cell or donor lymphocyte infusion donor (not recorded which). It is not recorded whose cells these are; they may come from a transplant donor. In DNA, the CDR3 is TGTGCCAGCAGTGTCGAGAGGGACAGCGAGTACTACAATGAGCAGTTCTTC. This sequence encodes CASSVERDSEYYNEQFF.